The rows below give T cell receptor beta chains drawn from one sample of a study of CD8 T cells in ankylosing spondylitis. TCRdb independently ran MiXCR on the 5' RACE reads; one entry per CDR3 protein. Of fewer than 550,000 distinct CDR3 sequences listed, approximately 5.3% are singletons. The sample taken for sequencing was blood, either unsorted or a sorted T cell fraction (not recorded which). These receptor sequences come from a male donor with ankylosing spondylitis. Each CDR3 is given with its conserved first and last residue. A D gene is named only where the DNA matches it firmly. For some rows the clone size is stated as once, few or many, or as a class when expanded; others skip it.

clone_size: NA; v_call: TRBV5-5; j_call: TRBJ2-2; d_call: NA; cdr3_aa: CASSLEVRGARGTGELFF
clone_size: many; v_call: TRBV29-1; j_call: TRBJ2-1; d_call: NA; cdr3_aa: CSTSVPRNEQFF
clone_size: many; v_call: TRBV12-3/TRBV12-4; j_call: TRBJ2-1; d_call: NA; cdr3_aa: CASSFQRRNVGIF
clone_size: many; v_call: TRBV9; j_call: TRBJ2-1; d_call: TRBD1; cdr3_aa: CASSVQGAMYNEQFF
clone_size: few; v_call: TRBV28; j_call: TRBJ2-7; d_call: TRBD2; cdr3_aa: CASSLYGLAGALYEQYF
clone_size: many; v_call: TRBV7-2; j_call: TRBJ2-7; d_call: NA; cdr3_aa: CASSTSRVYEQYF
clone_size: many; v_call: TRBV28; j_call: TRBJ2-7; d_call: NA; cdr3_aa: CASSFSVHEQYF
clone_size: many; v_call: TRBV7-2; j_call: TRBJ2-6; d_call: NA; cdr3_aa: CASSSKGGSGANVLTF
clone_size: few; v_call: TRBV20-1; j_call: TRBJ2-7; d_call: NA; cdr3_aa: CSARARTSLRYEQYF
clone_size: many; v_call: TRBV6-5; j_call: TRBJ1-2; d_call: NA; cdr3_aa: CASSYEGLSYGYTF
clone_size: many; v_call: TRBV7-9; j_call: TRBJ1-3; d_call: NA; cdr3_aa: CASSARPGNRDTIYF
clone_size: many; v_call: TRBV5-1; j_call: TRBJ2-7; d_call: NA; cdr3_aa: CASSLGVPVSYEQYF
clone_size: many; v_call: TRBV7-7; j_call: TRBJ2-5; d_call: NA; cdr3_aa: CASSLDIQETQYF
clone_size: many; v_call: TRBV29-1; j_call: TRBJ2-7; d_call: TRBD1; cdr3_aa: CSVSRDRGTHEQYF
clone_size: few; v_call: TRBV19; j_call: TRBJ2-1; d_call: NA; cdr3_aa: CASNQGSNEQFF
clone_size: many; v_call: TRBV20-1; j_call: TRBJ2-1; d_call: NA; cdr3_aa: CSALTGSLDNEQFF
clone_size: many; v_call: TRBV3-1; j_call: TRBJ1-2; d_call: TRBD1; cdr3_aa: CASSPSLGGQGEQYGGYTF
clone_size: many; v_call: TRBV5-1; j_call: TRBJ2-1; d_call: NA; cdr3_aa: CASSFRTQKDEQFF
clone_size: many; v_call: TRBV11-2; j_call: TRBJ1-5; d_call: NA; cdr3_aa: CASSFWENQPQHF
clone_size: few; v_call: TRBV27; j_call: TRBJ2-7; d_call: TRBD1; cdr3_aa: CASSLARDSYEQYF
clone_size: many; v_call: TRBV5-1; j_call: TRBJ1-1; d_call: NA; cdr3_aa: CASSLRGAGTEAFF
clone_size: many; v_call: TRBV20-1; j_call: TRBJ1-4; d_call: NA; cdr3_aa: CSARDRGQDEKLFF
clone_size: NA; v_call: TRBV7-2; j_call: TRBJ2-6; d_call: NA; cdr3_aa: CASSQQGGAGANVLTF
clone_size: many; v_call: TRBV20-1; j_call: TRBJ1-4; d_call: TRBD1; cdr3_aa: CSARRDRDKLFF
clone_size: many; v_call: TRBV9; j_call: TRBJ2-2; d_call: TRBD2; cdr3_aa: CASSQAGRGTGELFF
clone_size: many; v_call: TRBV20-1; j_call: TRBJ1-1; d_call: TRBD1; cdr3_aa: CSARDPTGAEAFF
clone_size: many; v_call: TRBV5-1; j_call: TRBJ1-1; d_call: NA; cdr3_aa: CASSFQVNTEAFF
clone_size: few; v_call: TRBV6-2/TRBV6-3; j_call: TRBJ2-5; d_call: NA; cdr3_aa: CASSVQPWGGTQYF
clone_size: many; v_call: TRBV7-2; j_call: TRBJ2-7; d_call: NA; cdr3_aa: CASSLEAEYEQYF
clone_size: NA; v_call: TRBV7-3; j_call: TRBJ2-5; d_call: NA; cdr3_aa: CASSLKAGTETQYF
clone_size: many; v_call: TRBV5-1; j_call: TRBJ2-3; d_call: TRBD2; cdr3_aa: CASSSGTSGGALGDTQYF
clone_size: many; v_call: TRBV5-1; j_call: TRBJ2-1; d_call: NA; cdr3_aa: CASSLRPNRDDYNEQFF